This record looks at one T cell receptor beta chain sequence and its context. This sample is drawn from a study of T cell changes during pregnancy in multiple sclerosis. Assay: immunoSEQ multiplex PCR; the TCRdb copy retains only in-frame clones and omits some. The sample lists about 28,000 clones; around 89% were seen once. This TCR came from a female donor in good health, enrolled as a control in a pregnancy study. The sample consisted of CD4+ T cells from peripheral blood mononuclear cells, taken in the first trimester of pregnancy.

This CDR3 reads CASSFKQYTGELFF. The DNA for the CDR3 is TGCGCCAGCAGCTTTAAACAATACACCGGGGAGCTGTTTTTT. The chain carries TRBV5-1 and TRBJ2-2, with unresolved D. The germline CDR1 and CDR2 sequences are SGHRS and YFSETQ. This CDR3 region has 14 residues. V lost 2 bases, J lost 3 bases, and 8 bases lay in between.